One sample yielded the 13 T cell receptor beta chains listed below, sequenced in a study of human CD4 T cells and Enterobacteriaceae. This table comes from immunoSEQ multiplex PCR, and its TCRdb copy is limited to in-frame clones, with some not included. Seen here are under 1,500 clones, about 47% observed once, and the top ten hold more than 30%. After roughly 6-7 days, proliferating activated T cells were FACS-sorted as CFSE-low CD25+ ICOS+ cells. Sorted memory CD4+ T cells were CFSE-labeled and cultured 2:1 with irradiated antigen-pulsed autologous monocytes. Sorting took every CD4+ cell except CD45RA+CCR7+CD95- naive cells, reaching over 98% purity. Sequencing was done on a sample of bacteria-reactive CD4+ T cells grown in culture. Subset indicated: CFSE-low proliferating memory CD4 T cells sorted after in vitro stimulation with a heat-inactivated bacterium or M. tuberculosis lysate. All receptors derive from a human donor in good health.

This clone is termed hyperexpanded. J is TRBJ2-1 and V is TRBV4-1, with D possibly TRBD2 on 5 matching bases. Trimming took off 0 bases at V and 2 bases at J, with 8 bases between the two ends. Per germline, CDR1 MGHRA and CDR2 YSYEKL. The CDR3 covers 15 residues. CDR3 nucleotides: TGCGCCAGCAGCCAAGATAGGCGGGCCTACAATGAGCAGTTCTTC. This sequence encodes CASSQDRRAYNEQFF.

There are a few counts of this clone. V gene TRBV11-2 combines with J gene TRBJ2-3; 9 nucleotides line up with TRBD1. This CDR3 has 15 residues. The ends lost 4 bases at V and 3 bases at J; junction bases unmatched: 5. Per the germline V gene, CDR1 is SGHAT and CDR2 is FQNNGV. The DNA for the CDR3 is TGTGCCAGCAGCTCCCCCGGGACAGGGACAGATACGCAGTATTTT. It codes for CASSSPGTGTDTQYF.

The chain joins TRBV19 to TRBJ1-1; 7 bases are shared with TRBD1. The CDR3 extends over 16 amino acids. The junction had 15 bases not matched to a gene; V was cut back by 4 bases and J by 7 bases. Germline lookup yields CDR1 LNHDA and CDR2 SQIVND (reference sequence). CDR3 sequence reads: CASSTQRQGGKNEAFF. Written as DNA, the CDR3 is TGTGCCAGTAGTACCCAACGACAGGGAGGTAAGAATGAAGCTTTCTTT.

The genes are TRBV20-1 and TRBJ1-1, with D hard to call. This CDR3 spans 11 amino acids. Germline assignment: CDR1 DFQATT and CDR2 SNEGSKA (reference sequence). The CDR3 DNA follows: TGCACCTGCGGAGGGAACACTGAAGCTTTCTTT. Translating gives CTCGGNTEAFF.

This chain connects TRBV7-6 to TRBJ2-1; 7 bases are a match to TRBD1. Trimming removed 4 bases from V and 4 bases from J; junction bases left unmatched: 7. CDR1 and CDR2 from the germline V gene are SGHVS and FNYEAQ. This CDR3 has 15 residues. The CDR3 loop is CASSSRQGTYNEQFF. CDR3 coding DNA: TGTGCCAGCAGCTCTCGACAGGGAACGTACAATGAGCAGTTCTTC. Looking up the rest from reference TRBV7-6 and TRBJ2-1 gives the full variable domain: GAGVSQSPRYKVTKRGQDVALRCDPISGHVSLYWYRQALGQGPEFLTYFNYEAQQDKSGLPNDRFSAERPEGSISTLTIQRTEQRDSAMYRCASSSRQGTYNEQFFGPGTRLTVL.

The chain uses TRBV30 and TRBJ2-4; TRBD1 is a possible D gene (6 bases). The CDR3 runs to 12 residues. V was shortened by 5 bases and J by 10 bases, with 15 bases between the two germline ends. Germline V lookup: CDR1 GTSNPN, CDR2 SVGIG (reference sequence). The CDR3 region is CAWGGRGPIQYF. CDR3 sequence (DNA): TGTGCCTGGGGGGGCCGTGGTCCGATTCAGTACTTC.

The chain is built from TRBV4-2 and TRBJ2-2; the D gene is possibly TRBD2 (6 bases). CDR1 and CDR2 (germline): LGHNA, YNFKEQ. This CDR3 spans 13 amino acids. V was pared by 3 bases and J by 4 bases, with 6 bases between. CDR3 DNA sequence: TGTGCCAGCAGCCAGACTAGCACCGGGGAGCTGTTTTTT. Translating it yields CASSQTSTGELFF.

This chain joins TRBV6-4 and TRBJ2-7, with 12 nucleotides matching TRBD1. The V segment lost 3 bases and the J segment 7 bases; nucleotides outside the gene matches: 4. Germline CDR1 is MRHNA and CDR2 is SNTAGT. This CDR3 contains 14 residues. The CDR3 loop is CASSEGQGAMEQYF. The CDR3, as DNA: TGTGCCAGCAGTGAGGGACAGGGGGCCATGGAGCAGTACTTC.

The chain employs TRBV27 and TRBJ1-2; no definite D call. V shed 6 bases and J shed 4 bases, with 15 bases lying between them. This CDR3 has 14 residues. Germline CDR1 MNHEY, CDR2 SMNVEV (reference sequence). The CDR3 DNA follows: TGTGCCAGCAGGAGTGGTGGGGAAATCTATGGCTACACCTTC. Translation: CASRSGGEIYGYTF.

The sample holds a few counts of this clone. The J gene is TRBJ2-3, the V gene TRBV29-1; 8 positions agree with TRBD2. Germline CDR1 reads SQVTM; CDR2 reads ANQGSEA. The CDR3 length is 15 residues. Unmatched junction bases numbered 7, after V lost 4 bases and J lost 1 base. In DNA form, the CDR3 reads TGCAGCGTTGGCAAGCGGGAGAGGGGCACAGATACGCAGTATTTT. It translates to CSVGKRERGTDTQYF.

The rearrangement uses TRBV2 and TRBJ2-1; D unresolved. The CDR3 consists of 14 residues. V was cut by 4 bases and J by 1 base, with 8 bases left in between. In germline, CDR1 is SNHLY, CDR2 FYNNEI. CDR3 DNA: TGTGCCAGCAGTGCCGAGAGTTCCTACAATGAGCAGTTCTTC. This encodes CASSAESSYNEQFF.

The chain has TRBV13 and TRBJ2-3; TRBD2 might be the D (5 bases). The V gene lost 4 bases and the J gene lost 0 bases, with 8 bases spanning the gap. This CDR3 comprises 14 residues. Looked up from germline, CDR1 is PRHDT and CDR2 is FYEKMQ (reference sequence). The CDR3 DNA follows: TGTGCCAGCAGCTCAAGAGGGAGCACAGATACGCAGTATTTT. Translated, it gives CASSSRGSTDTQYF.

This clone has a handful of counts. As DNA, the CDR3 is TGTGCCAGCAGTTCGACCGGGACGGTTAACTATGGCTACACCTTC. It codes for CASSSTGTVNYGYTF. The chain is built from TRBV27 and TRBJ1-2; a weak D match, TRBD1 (5 bases). The length of the CDR3 is 15 residues. V shed 4 bases and J shed 1 base, with 13 bases lying between them. The germline V gene encodes CDR1 MNHEY and CDR2 SMNVEV (reference sequence).